Following are 2 T cell receptor beta chains from one sample sequenced in a study of human T cells and chemical hapten exposure. Time point of the sample: pre-sensitization, week 0. The treatment was: therapeutic diphenylcyclopropenone sensitization with weekly scalp DPC. TCRdb processed the RACE reads anew with MiXCR; each CDR3 protein has one entry. This table has more than 250,000 distinct CDR3 sequences, 7% to 10% appearing once. The sequencing used whole blood, collected in connection with sensitization to the hapten diphenylcyclopropenone (DPC). The origin of the receptors is a woman aged 40 to 55 with alopecia areata. Some clones in this sample may be carry-over from other donors' samples.

This clonotype was counted ten times or more. The CDR3 protein is CASSQGDRTNYGYTF. CDR3 nucleotide sequence: TGTGCCAGCAGCCAAGGGGACAGGACGAACTATGGCTACACCTTC. This chain joins TRBV3-1 and TRBJ1-2; 8 nucleotides line up with TRBD1. This CDR3 has 15 residues. Germline trimming cut 1 base from V and 2 bases from J; bases unmatched to any gene: 3. The germline V gene has CDR1 LGHDT and CDR2 YNNKEL (reference sequence). The variable domain in full, with the rest retrieved from reference TRBV3-1 and TRBJ1-2, is DTAVSQTPKYLVTQMGNDKSIKCEQNLGHDTMYWYKQDSKKFLKIMFSYNNKELIINETVPNRFSPKSPDKAHLNLHINSLELGDSAVYFCASSQGDRTNYGYTFGSGTRLTVV.

This clonotype was counted only a few times. The chain has TRBV18 and TRBJ2-1, with no clear D. This CDR3 spans 14 amino acids. V gave up 3 bases and J gave up 5 bases, with 11 bases separating them. From germline, CDR1 is KGHSH and CDR2 LQKENI. CDR3 protein: CASSPTPENNEQFF. The CDR3 DNA follows: TGTGCCAGCTCACCGACGCCGGAGAACAATGAGCAGTTCTTC.